This T cell receptor beta chain was recovered during a study of T cell repertoires in cytomegalovirus infection. As for the study in general: Public TCR beta signatures indicated both CMV infection and matching HLA type.

TCRdb reprocessed the reads with MiXCR, giving one entry per CDR3 protein. This repertoire shows 290,000 or so distinct CDR3 sequences, around 9.6% found once; its top ten account for 2.5%. Study-level results: Individuals carrying CMV plus the relevant HLA were identified by cumulative frequency of public TCR beta families. What dominated the ex vivo response were HLA-C-restricted CMV-specific TCR beta clonotypes.

The CDR3 extends over 20 amino acids. V was cut by 2 bases and J by 0 bases, with 23 bases left in between. In germline, CDR1 is SGHTA, CDR2 FQGNSA. This clonotype was counted many times. The antigen is unknown. The chain recombines TRBV7-2 with TRBJ2-1, with D maybe TRBD1 (5 bases). The TCR sequence derives from a human donor in good health (CMV status not recorded). Some clones in this sample may be carry-over from other donors' samples. The sequenced sample consisted of PBMCs. In DNA, the CDR3 is TGTGCCAGCAGCTTACGACAGACTCTTATTCTTTTTAACTCCTACAATGAGCAGTTCTTC. It yields the protein CASSLRQTLILFNSYNEQFF.